The clone carrying this TCR beta chain was detected ten times or more. The CDR3 runs to 16 residues. Trimming removed 1 base at V and 5 bases at J, with 17 bases between. Germline lookup yields CDR1 SGHTA and CDR2 FQGNSA. This sample is drawn from a study of T cells in Graves' hyperthyroidism and ophthalmopathy. There were TCR beta CDR3 regions amplified from RNA transcripts. The HTBI set primed first-round TCR CDR3 RT-PCR. In TCRdb, the multiplex PCR reads were re-called with MiXCR into one record per CDR3 protein. The data contain about 200,000 distinct CDR3 sequences, approximately 16% of them seen just once; the ten biggest clones take up roughly two fifths.

The chain links TRBV7-2 to TRBJ1-2, with D tentatively TRBD1 (6 bases). The receptor was derived from a man aged 40-49 years with Graves' hyperthyroidism. The specimen sequenced was blood. CDR3 sequence: CASSLGGATSGYGYTF. DNA of the CDR3: TGTGCCAGCAGCTTAGGGGGGGCAACCTCGGGATATGGCTACACCTTC. Full variable domain (outside the CDR3, taken from reference TRBV7-2 and TRBJ1-2): GAGVSQSPSNKVTEKGKDVELRCDPISGHTALYWYRQSLGQGLEFLIYFQGNSAPDKSGLPSDRFSAERTGGSVSTLTIQRTQQEDSAVYLCASSLGGATSGYGYTFGSGTRLTVV.